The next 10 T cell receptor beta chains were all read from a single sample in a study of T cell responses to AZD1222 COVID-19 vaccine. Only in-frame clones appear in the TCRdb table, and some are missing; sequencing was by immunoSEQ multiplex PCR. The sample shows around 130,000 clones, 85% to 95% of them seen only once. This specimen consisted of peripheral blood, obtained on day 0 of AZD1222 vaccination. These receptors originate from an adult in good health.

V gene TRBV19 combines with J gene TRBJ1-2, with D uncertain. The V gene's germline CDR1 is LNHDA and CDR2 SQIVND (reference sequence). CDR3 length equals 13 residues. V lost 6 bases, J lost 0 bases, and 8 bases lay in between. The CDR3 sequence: CASSPQSNYGYTF. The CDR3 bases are TGTGCCAGTAGCCCGCAGTCTAACTATGGCTACACCTTC.

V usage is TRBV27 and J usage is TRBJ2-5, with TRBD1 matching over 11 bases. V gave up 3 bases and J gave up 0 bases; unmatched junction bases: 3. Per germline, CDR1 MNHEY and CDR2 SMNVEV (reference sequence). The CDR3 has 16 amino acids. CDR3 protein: CASSLGQGGYQETQYF. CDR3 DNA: TGTGCCAGCAGTTTGGGACAGGGGGGGTACCAAGAGACCCAGTACTTC.

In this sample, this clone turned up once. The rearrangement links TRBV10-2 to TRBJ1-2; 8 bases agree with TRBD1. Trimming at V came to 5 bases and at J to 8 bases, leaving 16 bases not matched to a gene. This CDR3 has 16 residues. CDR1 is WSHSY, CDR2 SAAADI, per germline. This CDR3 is CASSLGGTGPRGGYTF. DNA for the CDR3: TGCGCCAGCAGTTTGGGGGGGACAGGCCCCCGCGGGGGCTACACCTTC.

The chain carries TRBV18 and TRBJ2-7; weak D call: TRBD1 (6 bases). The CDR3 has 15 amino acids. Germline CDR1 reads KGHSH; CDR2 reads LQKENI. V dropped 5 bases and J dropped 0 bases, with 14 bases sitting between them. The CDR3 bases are TGTGCCAGCTCAGACGGGGACAAGTTCTCCTACGAGCAGTACTTC. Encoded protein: CASSDGDKFSYEQYF.

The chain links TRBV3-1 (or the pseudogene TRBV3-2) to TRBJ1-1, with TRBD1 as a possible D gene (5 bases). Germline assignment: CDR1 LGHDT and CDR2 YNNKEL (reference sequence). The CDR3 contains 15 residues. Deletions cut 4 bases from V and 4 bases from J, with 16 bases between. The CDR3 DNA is TGTGCCAGCAGCCCCCTGATTGCAGGGACCACTGAAGCTTTCTTT. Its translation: CASSPLIAGTTEAFF.

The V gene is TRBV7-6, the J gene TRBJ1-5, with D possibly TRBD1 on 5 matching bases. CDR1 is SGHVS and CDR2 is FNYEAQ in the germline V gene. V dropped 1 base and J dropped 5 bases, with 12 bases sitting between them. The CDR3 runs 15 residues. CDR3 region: CASSLEEGFYQPQHF. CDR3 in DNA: TGTGCCAGCAGCTTAGAGGAGGGGTTTTATCAGCCCCAGCATTTT.

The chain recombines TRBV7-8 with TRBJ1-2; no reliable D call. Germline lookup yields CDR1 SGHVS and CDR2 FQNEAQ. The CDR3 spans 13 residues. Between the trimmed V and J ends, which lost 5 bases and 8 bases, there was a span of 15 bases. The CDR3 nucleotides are TGTGCCAGCAGCGTTGATGGTATAGAAGGCTACACCTTC. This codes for CASSVDGIEGYTF.

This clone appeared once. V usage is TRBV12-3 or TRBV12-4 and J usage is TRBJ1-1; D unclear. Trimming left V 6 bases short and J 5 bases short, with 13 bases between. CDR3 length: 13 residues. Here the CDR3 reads CASSPAWGTEAFF. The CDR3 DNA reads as TGTGCCAGCAGCCCGGCCTGGGGAACTGAAGCTTTCTTT.

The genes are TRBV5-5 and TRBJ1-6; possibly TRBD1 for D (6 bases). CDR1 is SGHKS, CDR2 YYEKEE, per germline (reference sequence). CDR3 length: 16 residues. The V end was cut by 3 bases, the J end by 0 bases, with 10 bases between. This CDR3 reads CASSSDRGSYNSPLHF. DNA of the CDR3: TGTGCCAGCAGCTCGGACAGAGGCTCCTATAATTCACCCCTCCACTTT.

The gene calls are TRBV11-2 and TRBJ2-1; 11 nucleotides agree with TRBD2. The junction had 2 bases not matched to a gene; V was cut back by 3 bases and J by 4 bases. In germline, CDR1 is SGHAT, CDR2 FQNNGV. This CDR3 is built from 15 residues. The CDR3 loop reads CASSFGTSGYNEQFF. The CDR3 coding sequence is TGTGCCAGCAGCTTCGGGACTAGCGGTTACAATGAGCAGTTCTTC.